The T cell receptor beta chain under discussion was sequenced for a study of vaccination and CD4 T cells after COVID-19. MiXCR was run by TCRdb on the PCR reads, yielding one entry per CDR3 protein. The sample holds approximately 40,000 distinct CDR3 sequences, 36% seen once. Stated time point: late sampling 161 to 241 days after vaccination in a few convalescent patients. V dropped 2 bases and J dropped 4; count of bases not matched to a gene: 20. The germline V gene has CDR1 MNHEY and CDR2 SVGEGT. The CDR3 extends over 20 amino acids. V gene TRBV6-2 or TRBV6-3 combines with J gene TRBJ2-1, with TRBD2 matching 7 bases. This sequence was found in a human donor who had recovered from COVID-19. This material consisted of CD4+ T cells from blood, taken about 7 months after SARS-CoV-2 vaccination. The DNA of the CDR3 is TGTGCCAGCAGTTACCGCTTGGCTAGCGGTCAGTCGGGGGGATACAATGAGCAGTTCTTC. This encodes CASSYRLASGQSGGYNEQFF.